A single sample gave rise to the 27 T cell receptor beta chains below, sequenced in a study of regulatory T cells in long-lasting Graves disease. Noted time point: newly diagnosed GD, antithyroid drugs for less than 3 months. From PBMCs, RNA was extracted and then used to make the TCR library. Construction of the TCR beta libraries employed iRepertoire HTBI primers in conjunction with Arm-PCR of CDR3 regions. TCRdb reprocessed the multiplex PCR reads via MiXCR and lists one record per CDR3 protein. Of a few hundred thousand distinct CDR3 sequences listed, 16% are singletons. These data were likewise used in another study, on T cells in Graves' hyperthyroidism and ophthalmopathy.

This specimen was peripheral blood mononuclear cells (PBMCs), taken at new diagnosis, from a patient treated with antithyroid drugs. Every receptor here comes from a man in his forties with Graves disease.

V is TRBV28 and J is TRBJ1-3; perhaps TRBD1 as D (6 bases). CDR1 and CDR2 from the germline V gene are MDHEN and SYDVKM. The V gene lost 4 bases and the J gene lost 3 bases, with 10 bases spanning the gap. This CDR3 contains 14 residues. The CDR3 loop reads CASSYYRVGNTIYF. DNA of the CDR3: TGTGCCAGCAGTTACTACAGGGTTGGAAACACCATATATTTT. Supplemented by reference TRBV28 and TRBJ1-3, the full variable domain reads DVKVTQSSRYLVKRTGEKVFLECVQDMDHENMFWYRQDPGLGLRLIYFSYDVKMKEKGDIPEGYSVSREKKERFSLILESASTNQTSMYLCASSYYRVGNTIYFGEGSWLTVV.

The chain couples TRBV4-1 to TRBJ2-1, with 9 nucleotides matching TRBD2. The CDR3 covers 16 residues. The junction had 4 bases not matched to a gene; V was cut back by 4 bases and J by 0 bases. From germline, CDR1 is MGHRA and CDR2 YSYEKL. CDR3: CASSPGRGGSYNEQFF. The CDR3 coding sequence is TGCGCCAGCAGCCCCGGGCGGGGGGGCTCCTACAATGAGCAGTTCTTC.

A single count supports this clonotype. The chain carries TRBV27 and TRBJ2-2; tentatively, D is TRBD1 or TRBD2 (5 bases each). The CDR3 has 16 residues. V was trimmed by 6 bases and J by 3 bases, leaving 17 bases between them. Per germline, CDR1 MNHEY and CDR2 SMNVEV (reference sequence). This CDR3 reads CASSPGTVLDTGELFF. The CDR3 DNA reads TGTGCCAGCAGCCCCGGGACGGTCTTGGACACCGGGGAGCTGTTTTTT.

This clonotype was seen ten or more times. The chain combines TRBV29-1 with TRBJ2-3; D ambiguous. The CDR3 covers 12 residues. The V end was cut by 8 bases, the J end by 1 base, with 10 bases between. Germline V lookup: CDR1 SQVTM, CDR2 ANQGSEA. The CDR3 DNA reads TGCAGCACCTTAGGTCGCACAGATACGCAGTATTTT. As protein: CSTLGRTDTQYF.

This clonotype was seen many times. The V call is TRBV12-3 or TRBV12-4, the J call TRBJ2-1, with 7 bases fitting TRBD2. Germline trimming cut 6 bases from V and 12 bases from J; bases unmatched to any gene: 8. This CDR3 is 12 amino acids long. As DNA, the CDR3 is TGTGCCAGCAGCAAACTAGCGCATCCGCAGTTCTTC. Its translation: CASSKLAHPQFF.

Ten or more counts support this clonotype. V gene TRBV20-1 combines with J gene TRBJ1-3; D possibly corresponds to TRBD1 (5 bases). The germline V gene has CDR1 DFQATT and CDR2 SNEGSKA (reference sequence). This CDR3 comprises 14 residues. Trimming left V 0 bases short and J 4 bases short, with 10 bases between. This CDR3 is CSARDLGTGNTIYF. CDR3 nucleotide sequence: TGCAGTGCTAGAGATCTGGGGACGGGAAACACCATATATTTT.

Many counts were recorded for this clonotype. The chain combines TRBV18 with TRBJ2-1; TRBD2 might be the D (5 bases). CDR1 is KGHSH and CDR2 is LQKENI in the germline V gene. This CDR3 contains 15 residues. V gave up 4 bases and J gave up 4 bases, with 14 bases separating them. CDR3 protein: CASSLLGLSYNEQFF. The CDR3, as DNA: TGTGCCAGCTCACTCCTTGGACTCTCTTACAATGAGCAGTTCTTC.

The table lists this clonotype with a few counts. The chain uses TRBV30 and TRBJ2-3, with TRBD2 matching 10 bases. CDR3 length: 17 amino acids. The ends lost 0 bases at V and 8 bases at J; junction bases unmatched: 14. The germline gives CDR1 GTSNPN, CDR2 SVGIG (reference sequence). This CDR3 reads CAWSVPRQRGGEGTQYF. The CDR3, as DNA: TGTGCCTGGAGTGTACCCCGACAGCGGGGGGGCGAAGGTACGCAGTATTTT. The whole variable domain, remainder taken from reference TRBV30 and TRBJ2-3, is SQTIHQWPATLVQPVGSPLSLECTVEGTSNPNLYWYRQAAGRGLQLLFYSVGIGQISSEVPQNLSASRPQDRQFILSSKKLLLSDSGFYLCAWSVPRQRGGEGTQYFGPGTRLTVL.

A remark on this clonotype: This may stem from a read error, because a much larger clone lies one nucleotide away. The chain uses TRBV7-2 and TRBJ1-1; no reliable D call. V lost 4 bases, J lost 4 bases, and 10 bases lay in between. The germline gives CDR1 SGHTA, CDR2 FQGNSA. CDR3 length: 13 amino acids. The CDR3 loop is CASSSRALTEAFF. Here the CDR3 DNA reads TGTGCCAGCAGCTCCCGGGCCCTCACTGAAGCTTTCTTT. The whole variable domain, filled in from reference TRBV7-2 and TRBJ1-1, reads GAGVSQSPSNKVTEKGKDVELRCDPISGHTALYWYRQSLGQGLEFLIYFQGNSAPDKSGLPSDRFSAERTGGSVSTLTIQRTQQEDSAVYLCASSSRALTEAFFGQGTRLTVV.

The table lists this clonotype with many counts. The chain links TRBV3-1 to TRBJ1-2, with D tentatively TRBD1 (6 bases). The CDR3 runs to 12 residues. Trimming pared 4 bases from V and 8 bases from J, leaving 11 bases between. The germline V gene encodes CDR1 LGHDT and CDR2 YNNKEL (reference sequence). This CDR3 reads CASSRLTGGYTF. For the CDR3, the DNA is TGTGCCAGCAGCCGCCTGACAGGCGGCTACACCTTC.

This clonotype was seen ten or more times. The chain employs TRBV27 and TRBJ2-4, with D perhaps being TRBD1 or TRBD2 (5 bases each). Trimming took 1 base from V and 9 from J, leaving 13 bases between them. CDR3 length: 14 residues. The germline V gene has CDR1 MNHEY and CDR2 SMNVEV (reference sequence). The CDR3 region is CASSLYPGRGIQYF. DNA for the CDR3: TGTGCCAGCAGTTTATACCCGGGACGAGGCATTCAGTACTTC.

This clonotype has a count of ten or more. The rearrangement joins TRBV5-1 to TRBJ2-5; TRBD2 might be the D (6 bases). Trimming took 0 bases from V and 4 from J, leaving 16 bases between them. CDR3 length: 16 residues. Germline-derived CDR1 and CDR2 are SGHRS and YFSETQ. The CDR3 loop is CASSLGSSGVAETQYF. The CDR3 coding sequence is TGCGCCAGCAGCTTGGGTTCCTCGGGAGTGGCAGAGACCCAGTACTTC.

In nucleotides, the CDR3 is TGTGCCAGCAGCTCTACTCCGGGACAGGGTTCCACTGAAGCTTTCTTT. Its translation: CASSSTPGQGSTEAFF. This chain joins TRBV7-9 and TRBJ1-1; 9 bases map to TRBD1. Germline values: CDR1 SEHNR, CDR2 FQNEAQ (reference sequence). This CDR3 contains 16 residues. Trimming took 4 bases from V and 4 from J; bases not matched to a gene: 10.

CDR3 DNA: TGCAGTGCTAGAGCACGGACAGGGTCAATGGAGACCCAGTACTTC. Its translation is CSARARTGSMETQYF. This chain links TRBV20-1 with TRBJ2-5; TRBD1 agrees at 8 bases. In germline, CDR1 is DFQATT, CDR2 SNEGSKA (reference sequence). V gave up 1 base and J gave up 5 bases; unmatched junction bases: 9. CDR3 length: 15 amino acids.

This clonotype was counted ten times or more. The chain links TRBV7-2 to TRBJ2-5; 7 bases map to TRBD1. Germline values: CDR1 SGHTA, CDR2 FQGNSA. This CDR3 has 15 amino acids. V was pared by 4 bases and J by 4 bases, with 9 bases of the junction left unmatched. The CDR3 here is CASSWATGVGETQYF. CDR3 nucleotides: TGTGCCAGCAGCTGGGCCACAGGGGTAGGAGAGACCCAGTACTTC.

This clonotype was detected ten times or more. J is TRBJ2-1 and V is TRBV4-3; D call uncertain. The germline V gene has CDR1 LGHNA and CDR2 YSLEER. V was trimmed by 0 bases and J by 3 bases, leaving 12 bases between them. This CDR3 is 16 amino acids long. The DNA of the CDR3 is TGCGCCAGCAGCCAAGATGCGGTTCGGCTCTACAATGAGCAGTTCTTC. Translation: CASSQDAVRLYNEQFF.

This clonotype was observed many times. The rearrangement uses TRBV28 and TRBJ2-1; possibly TRBD1 for D (6 bases). Trimming shortened V by 2 bases and J by 8 bases, and 19 bases separated the two germline ends. In germline, CDR1 is MDHEN, CDR2 SYDVKM. This CDR3 region has 16 residues. CDR3 sequence: CASSLGGPLGGDEQFF. The CDR3 DNA reads TGTGCCAGCAGTTTAGGGGGCCCGCTGGGCGGCGATGAGCAGTTCTTC.

This clonotype was counted ten times or more. V is TRBV10-1 and J is TRBJ2-5, with a tentative D call TRBD2 (6 bases). The germline CDR1 and CDR2 sequences are WNHNN and SYGVQD (reference sequence). Between the trimmed V and J ends, which lost 8 bases and 4 bases, there was a span of 23 bases. The CDR3 totals 16 residues. CDR3 sequence (DNA): TGCGCCAGCGTCTGGATGGTTCGGGGGAGGAGAGAGACCCAGTACTTC. The encoded protein is CASVWMVRGRRETQYF.

This clonotype was observed many times. The J gene is TRBJ2-3, the V gene TRBV11-2; 7 bases line up with TRBD1. The CDR3 runs to 14 residues. After removal of 3 bases from V and 4 bases from J, the junction contained 4 bases not matched to a gene. Germline CDR1 is SGHAT and CDR2 is FQNNGV. CDR3 in DNA: TGTGCCAGCAGCTTCGGTGGGACAGCAGATACGCAGTATTTT. The encoded protein is CASSFGGTADTQYF.

As concerns this clonotype: A junction end diverges from the germline sequence, so it may reflect a read error. This CDR3 reads CAGSTYGTLETQYF. DNA of the CDR3: TGTGCCGGCAGCACCTACGGGACGCTGGAGACCCAGTACTTC. The chain links TRBV6-2 or TRBV6-3 to TRBJ2-5; TRBD1 or TRBD2 may be the D gene (5 bases each). This CDR3 spans 14 amino acids. Germline-derived CDR1 and CDR2 are MNHEY and SVGEGT.

This clonotype was found many times. V is TRBV2 and J is TRBJ2-7, with D possibly TRBD1 on 5 matching bases. Germline CDR1 reads SNHLY; CDR2 reads FYNNEI. This CDR3 is 13 amino acids long. Trimming shortened V by 6 bases and J by 5 bases, and 14 bases separated the two germline ends. The CDR3, as DNA: TGTGCCAGCAGGAAAGACGACAGCGACGAGCAGTACTTC. It is translated as CASRKDDSDEQYF.

This clonotype was seen a few times. The chain uses TRBV5-5 and TRBJ2-5; D is undetermined. V lost 1 base to trimming and J lost 5 bases, with 9 bases between them. The CDR3 is made up of 13 amino acids. CDR1 SGHKS and CDR2 YYEKEE come from the germline V gene (reference sequence). CDR3 in amino acids: CASSLNSRETQYF. The CDR3 nucleotides are TGTGCCAGCAGCTTGAACAGTAGGGAGACCCAGTACTTC.

This clonotype was recorded many times. The gene calls are TRBV5-5 and TRBJ2-7; 7 nucleotides line up with TRBD1. The V gene end was trimmed by 0 bases and the J gene end by 2 bases; junction bases not matched to a gene: 5. The CDR3 totals 15 residues. Germline-derived CDR1 and CDR2 are SGHKS and YYEKEE (reference sequence). CDR3 sequence reads: CASSLEGQTTYEQYF. For the CDR3, the DNA is TGTGCCAGCAGCTTGGAGGGACAGACTACCTACGAGCAGTACTTC.

Details on this clonotype: Given a much more abundant clone one base away, this may be a read error. The V gene is TRBV6-1, the J gene TRBJ1-5; D gene unclear. CDR3 size: 14 residues. Germline V CDR1 and CDR2: MNHNS, SASEGT. V was pared by 7 bases and J by 9 bases, with 19 bases between. CDR3 region: CASNYEEGGRPQHF. The DNA for the CDR3 is TGTGCCAGCAATTACGAGGAGGGAGGACGGCCCCAGCATTTT.

This clonotype was counted at least ten times. This chain connects TRBV5-5 to TRBJ1-2, with D perhaps matching TRBD1 (6 bases). Germline assignment: CDR1 SGHKS and CDR2 YYEKEE (reference sequence). The length of the CDR3 is 14 residues. V lost 4 bases and J lost 6, with 16 bases in between. The CDR3 nucleotides are TGTGCCAGCAGCAGGGGACAAACCCTGAATGGCTACACCTTC. It is translated as CASSRGQTLNGYTF.

The rearrangement links TRBV9 to TRBJ2-2, with a possible D match to TRBD2 (5 bases). This CDR3 region has 15 residues. V was trimmed by 2 bases and J by 9 bases, leaving 17 bases between them. Germline CDR1 reads SGDLS; CDR2 reads YYNGEE. The CDR3 here is CASSVDVDSGRELFF. As DNA, the CDR3 is TGTGCCAGCAGCGTCGATGTGGACTCCGGGCGGGAGCTGTTTTTT.

This clonotype was recorded at least ten times. V gene TRBV2 combines with J gene TRBJ2-2; D is undetermined. CDR1 is SNHLY and CDR2 is FYNNEI in the germline V gene. This CDR3 contains 14 residues. The germline V and J ends were trimmed by 5 bases and 0 bases, with 7 bases remaining between them. The CDR3 DNA reads as TGTGCCAGCAGTTATATCTCGAACACCGGGGAGCTGTTTTTT. It encodes CASSYISNTGELFF. The full variable domain, in which reference TRBV2 and TRBJ2-2 provide the parts outside the CDR3, is EPEVTQTPSHQVTQMGQEVILRCVPISNHLYFYWYRQILGQKVEFLVSFYNNEISEKSEIFDDQFSVERPDGSNFTLKIRSTKLEDSAMYFCASSYISNTGELFFGEGSRLTVL.